The next 27 T cell receptor beta chains were all read from a single sample in a study of shared clonotypes between healthy human individuals. Profiling relied on immunoSEQ multiplex PCR, and the TCRdb table lists in-frame clones only, not all of them. Here the sample spans about 1.5 million clones, nearly 99% being singletons. The sequenced material came from naive CD4+ T cells sorted from blood. The sample's subset: CD45RA+ positively selected. The receptors originated from a man aged 30 to 39 in good health.

The chain employs TRBV6-1 and TRBJ2-1; 8 bases match TRBD2. Germline V gene lookup returns CDR1 MNHNS and CDR2 SASEGT. CDR3 length: 18 residues. The V gene end was trimmed by 0 bases and the J gene end by 7 bases; junction bases not matched to a gene: 14. The CDR3 loop reads CASSEAAFREGYINEQFF. For the CDR3, the DNA is TGTGCCAGCAGTGAAGCAGCCTTCCGGGAGGGCTACATAAATGAGCAGTTCTTC.

In its sample, this clone was seen once. The chain links TRBV7-9 to TRBJ2-1; 7 bases fit TRBD2. Germline loops: CDR1 SEHNR, CDR2 FQNEAQ (reference sequence). The CDR3 sequence is 16 residues long. With V trimmed by 0 bases and J by 4 bases, 6 bases remained unmatched. The CDR3 loop is CASSLALAGEYNEQFF. Written as DNA, the CDR3 is TGTGCCAGCAGCTTAGCGCTGGCGGGAGAGTACAATGAGCAGTTCTTC.

This rearrangement joins TRBV6-1 to TRBJ2-7; D gene uncertain. The ends were cut back, 6 bases at V and 2 bases at J, with 11 bases in the middle. There are 13 residues in the CDR3. Germline V CDR1 and CDR2: MNHNS, SASEGT. DNA of the CDR3: TGTGCCAGCAGCCCTGCGAACCCCTACGAGCAGTACTTC. It translates to CASSPANPYEQYF.

The chain combines TRBV7-6 with TRBJ2-3; 7 bases match TRBD2. The germline CDR1 and CDR2 sequences are SGHVS and FNYEAQ. V lost 4 bases, J lost 2 bases, and 12 bases stayed unmatched. This CDR3 contains 17 residues. The CDR3 here is CASSSRGAGVSTDTQYF. CDR3 DNA sequence: TGTGCCAGCAGCTCCCGAGGCGCGGGGGTCTCCACAGATACGCAGTATTTT.

As regards this clone: The identical CDR3 is also encoded by other nucleotide sequences in the sample. V and J are TRBV29-1 and TRBJ1-5; 8 nucleotides align to TRBD1. V shed 2 bases and J 4 bases; nucleotides not matched to a gene: 1. The germline gives CDR1 SQVTM, CDR2 ANQGSEA. CDR3 length: 13 amino acids. CDR3: CSVETGGNQPQHF. Here the CDR3 DNA reads TGCAGCGTTGAAACAGGGGGTAATCAGCCCCAGCATTTT.

V is TRBV6-4 and J is TRBJ2-1; no reliable D call. The CDR3 consists of 13 residues. Germline-derived CDR1 and CDR2 are MRHNA and SNTAGT. Trimming removed 4 bases at V and 9 bases at J, with 13 bases between. The CDR3 loop reads CASSGVLGGEQFF. DNA for the CDR3: TGTGCCAGCAGTGGAGTGCTAGGCGGTGAGCAGTTCTTC.

This clone has more than one count but fewer than ten. Other DNA sequences in this specimen translate into the identical CDR3. The chain uses TRBV18 and TRBJ2-5; D gene unclear. This CDR3 spans 11 amino acids. Looked up from germline, CDR1 is KGHSH and CDR2 is LQKENI. V lost 6 bases and J 2 bases, leaving 4 bases between the germline ends. CDR3 DNA sequence: TGTGCCAGCTCGCTACAAGAGACCCAGTACTTC. This gives the protein CASSLQETQYF.

The chain recombines TRBV5-5 with TRBJ2-2; TRBD2 matches at 12 bases. V shed 3 bases and J 5 bases; nucleotides not matched to a gene: 5. This CDR3 is 16 amino acids long. CDR1 and CDR2 from the germline V gene are SGHKS and YYEKEE (reference sequence). This CDR3 reads CASSSPSGRDTGELFF. The CDR3 nucleotides read TGTGCCAGCAGCTCCCCTAGCGGGAGGGATACCGGGGAGCTGTTTTTT.

CDR3 sequence reads: CAWSVLGQPQHF. The CDR3, as DNA: TGTGCCTGGAGTGTACTTGGTCAGCCCCAGCATTTT. The chain carries TRBV30 and TRBJ1-5; D unresolved. With 0 bases removed from V and 6 bases from J, the gap between germline ends came to 6 bases. The CDR3 runs to 12 residues. Germline V gene sequence: CDR1 GTSNPN, CDR2 SVGIG (reference sequence).

The rearrangement joins TRBV7-2 to TRBJ2-1; no clear D. Between the trimmed V and J ends, which lost 1 base and 5 bases, there was a span of 12 bases. Germline lookup yields CDR1 SGHTA and CDR2 FQGNSA. The CDR3 contains 15 residues. CDR3 coding DNA: TGTGCCAGCAGCTTAGGACCCATTCCAGACAATGAGCAGTTCTTC. This sequence encodes CASSLGPIPDNEQFF.

The chain recombines TRBV19 with TRBJ2-2, with D possibly TRBD2 on 5 matching bases. The V gene lost 5 bases and the J gene lost 6 bases, with 19 bases spanning the gap. Germline V gene data show CDR1 as LNHDA and CDR2 as SQIVND (reference sequence). The CDR3 is 16 amino acids. The CDR3 reads CASSLGLLVFAGELFF. CDR3 sequence (DNA): TGTGCCAGTAGTCTTGGATTACTAGTCTTTGCCGGGGAGCTGTTTTTT.

This chain joins TRBV27 and TRBJ2-7; TRBD2 matches 11 bases. The trim removed 5 bases at V and 2 bases at J, leaving 5 bases unmatched. The CDR3 runs to 15 residues. Germline V gene data show CDR1 as MNHEY and CDR2 as SMNVEV (reference sequence). CDR3 sequence: CASSTSGSFAYEQYF. The CDR3 DNA is TGTGCCAGCAGTACTAGCGGGAGTTTCGCCTACGAGCAGTACTTC.

This clone has only one observation. The J gene is TRBJ1-5, the V gene TRBV6-4; D ambiguous. Germline CDR1 and CDR2: MRHNA and SNTAGT. This CDR3 has 13 residues. Trimming removed 4 bases at V and 9 bases at J, with 13 bases between. The CDR3 nucleotides are TGTGCCAGCAGTGCATCTTTGTTTTCGCCCCAGCATTTT. This encodes CASSASLFSPQHF.

The V gene is TRBV19, the J gene TRBJ2-7; 7 nucleotides align to TRBD1. Germline V gene data show CDR1 as LNHDA and CDR2 as SQIVND (reference sequence). The trim removed 6 bases at V and 2 bases at J, leaving 7 bases unmatched. This CDR3 is 14 amino acids long. CDR3: CASSRGWRTYEQYF. Written as DNA, the CDR3 is TGTGCCAGTAGCAGGGGGTGGCGAACCTACGAGCAGTACTTC.

This clone was seen a single time. The V gene is TRBV7-6, the J gene TRBJ1-4, with 8 positions matching TRBD1. The V gene's germline CDR1 is SGHVS and CDR2 FNYEAQ. Trimming cost V 2 bases and J 8 bases; bases outside gene matches: 10. The CDR3 consists of 16 residues. The CDR3 loop reads CASSLWPGGIGEKLFF. The CDR3 DNA sequence: TGTGCCAGCAGCTTATGGCCAGGGGGCATTGGAGAAAAACTGTTTTTT. Using reference TRBV7-6 and TRBJ1-4 for the parts outside the CDR3, the full variable domain is GAGVSQSPRYKVTKRGQDVALRCDPISGHVSLYWYRQALGQGPEFLTYFNYEAQQDKSGLPNDRFSAERPEGSISTLTIQRTEQRDSAMYRCASSLWPGGIGEKLFFGSGTQLSVL.

Remarks on this clone: Within the sample, other DNA sequences also encode this same CDR3. This sequence joins TRBV15 and TRBJ2-7; unclear D gene. V lost 0 bases, J lost 1 base, and 7 bases lay in between. The germline CDR1 and CDR2 sequences are LNHNV and YYDKDF (reference sequence). The CDR3 is made up of 14 amino acids. The CDR3 spells CATSRDPGSYEQYF. The CDR3 region has the DNA TGTGCCACCAGCAGAGACCCCGGTTCCTACGAGCAGTACTTC.

The rearrangement uses TRBV7-2 and TRBJ1-4; D ambiguous. Trimming removed 8 bases at V and 7 bases at J, with 14 bases between. The CDR3 length is 13 residues. Germline V gene lookup returns CDR1 SGHTA and CDR2 FQGNSA. In DNA form, the CDR3 reads TGTGCCAGCTCCCCAGCGAACAGTGAAAAACTGTTTTTT. Translated: CASSPANSEKLFF.

The chain joins TRBV7-9 to TRBJ1-1; D is ambiguous. V was shortened by 3 bases and J by 5 bases, with 13 bases between the two germline ends. The CDR3 length is 14 residues. CDR1 is SEHNR, CDR2 FQNEAQ, per germline (reference sequence). CDR3 in amino acids: CASSFTLQGTEAFF. In nucleotides, the CDR3 is TGTGCCAGCAGCTTTACCCTACAAGGGACTGAAGCTTTCTTT.

V is TRBV29-1 and J is TRBJ2-6; tentatively, D is TRBD2 (5 bases). V shed 1 base and J shed 0 bases, with 13 bases lying between them. From germline, CDR1 is SQVTM and CDR2 ANQGSEA. The CDR3 runs to 17 residues. In nucleotides, the CDR3 is TGCAGCGTTGAAGGAGGGTTTAGGGACTCTGGGGCCAACGTCCTGACTTTC. This codes for CSVEGGFRDSGANVLTF.

V and J are TRBV30 and TRBJ2-5, with a possible D match to TRBD2 (6 bases). This CDR3 comprises 13 residues. Trimming shortened V by 3 bases and J by 3 bases, and 11 bases separated the two germline ends. CDR1 and CDR2 (germline): GTSNPN, SVGIG (reference sequence). The CDR3 spells CAWSGTLKETQYF. CDR3 coding DNA: TGTGCCTGGAGCGGGACTCTTAAAGAGACCCAGTACTTC.

The CDR3 loop is CASSLPLAGKETQYF. Written as DNA, the CDR3 is TGTGCCAGCAGCCTACCACTAGCGGGGAAAGAGACCCAGTACTTC. The chain employs TRBV7-8 and TRBJ2-5, with 10 positions matching TRBD2. The germline gives CDR1 SGHVS, CDR2 FQNEAQ. Unmatched junction bases numbered 6, after V lost 5 bases and J lost 3 bases. This CDR3 spans 15 amino acids.

The rearrangement uses TRBV5-6 and TRBJ2-7; 10 positions match TRBD1. The V gene end was trimmed by 4 bases and the J gene end by 0 bases; junction bases not matched to a gene: 10. This CDR3 is 17 amino acids long. CDR1 and CDR2 (germline): SGHDT, YYEEEE. The DNA of the CDR3 is TGTGCCAGCAGCGCTCGACCCGGGACAGGGGACTCCTACGAGCAGTACTTC. Protein sequence: CASSARPGTGDSYEQYF.

The chain couples TRBV2 to TRBJ1-1; no definite D call. Trimming removed 3 bases at V and 0 bases at J, with 14 bases between. Germline V gene sequence: CDR1 SNHLY, CDR2 FYNNEI. The CDR3 has 16 amino acids. DNA of the CDR3: TGTGCCAGCAGTGAGAGGGCGACACGTCTGAACACTGAAGCTTTCTTT. This gives the protein CASSERATRLNTEAFF.

The V call is TRBV27, the J call TRBJ2-2, with 8 bases identical to TRBD1. CDR1 is MNHEY, CDR2 SMNVEV, per germline (reference sequence). The CDR3 sequence is 15 residues long. V shed 6 bases, J shed 3 bases, and the junction held 6 bases outside the gene matches. CDR3 DNA sequence: TGTGCCAGCAGCAAGACAGGGGTGTACACCGGGGAGCTGTTTTTT. Its protein is CASSKTGVYTGELFF.

This clone appeared once. The chain links TRBV9 to TRBJ2-4, with D maybe TRBD2 (6 bases). The germline V and J ends were trimmed by 3 bases and 8 bases, with 18 bases remaining between them. Germline CDR1 and CDR2: SGDLS and YYNGEE. The CDR3 has 15 amino acids. CDR3 in DNA: TGTGCCAGCAGCGCCACCGCGGGACTCGGGGACATTCAGTACTTC. It yields the protein CASSATAGLGDIQYF.

J is TRBJ2-3 and V is TRBV6-1; D possibly corresponds to TRBD1 (6 bases). The CDR3 contains 14 residues. V lost 5 bases, J lost 2 bases, and 11 bases lay in between. The germline CDR1 and CDR2 sequences are MNHNS and SASEGT. The CDR3 sequence: CASSSGANTDTQYF. CDR3 DNA sequence: TGTGCCAGCAGTTCAGGGGCGAACACAGATACGCAGTATTTT.

The CDR3 DNA is TGTGCCAGCAGCTTAGGTCCAAGGGAGACCCAGTACTTC. Amino acids: CASSLGPRETQYF. The chain is built from TRBV7-3 and TRBJ2-5; D is unresolved. Looked up from germline, CDR1 is SGHTA and CDR2 is FQGTGA. The V end was cut by 2 bases, the J end by 5 bases, with 9 bases between. The CDR3 has 13 amino acids. The entire variable domain, with the rest obtained from reference TRBV7-3 and TRBJ2-5, is as follows: GAGVSQTPSNKVTEKGKYVELRCDPISGHTALYWYRQSLGQGPEFLIYFQGTGAADDSGLPNDRFFAVRPEGSVSTLKIQRTERGDSAVYLCASSLGPRETQYFGPGTRLLVL.